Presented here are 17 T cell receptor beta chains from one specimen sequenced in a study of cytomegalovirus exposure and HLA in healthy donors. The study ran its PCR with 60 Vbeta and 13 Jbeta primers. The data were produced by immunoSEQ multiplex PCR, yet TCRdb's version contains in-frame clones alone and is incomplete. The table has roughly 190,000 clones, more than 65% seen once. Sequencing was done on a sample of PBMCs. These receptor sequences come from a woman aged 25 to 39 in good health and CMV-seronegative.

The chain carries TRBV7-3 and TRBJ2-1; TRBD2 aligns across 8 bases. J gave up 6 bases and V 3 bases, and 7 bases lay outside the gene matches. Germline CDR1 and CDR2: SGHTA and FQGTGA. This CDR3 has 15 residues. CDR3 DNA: TGTGCCAGCAGCTTTGGGCTAGCGGGTCTCAATGAGCAGTTCTTC. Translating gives CASSFGLAGLNEQFF.

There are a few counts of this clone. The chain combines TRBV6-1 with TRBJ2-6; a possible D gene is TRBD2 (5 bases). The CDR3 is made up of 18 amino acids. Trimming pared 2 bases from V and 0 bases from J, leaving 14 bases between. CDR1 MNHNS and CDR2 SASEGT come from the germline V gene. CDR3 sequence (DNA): TGTGCCAGCAGTGAAAGAGTGGTAGACTACTCTGGGGCCAACGTCCTGACTTTC. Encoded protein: CASSERVVDYSGANVLTF.

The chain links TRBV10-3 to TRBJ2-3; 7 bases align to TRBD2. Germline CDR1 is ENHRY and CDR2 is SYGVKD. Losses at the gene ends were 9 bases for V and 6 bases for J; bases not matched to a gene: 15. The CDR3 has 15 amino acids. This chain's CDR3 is CAMQGGTTGGDTQYF. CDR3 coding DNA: TGTGCCATGCAGGGAGGGACCACCGGAGGCGATACGCAGTATTTT.

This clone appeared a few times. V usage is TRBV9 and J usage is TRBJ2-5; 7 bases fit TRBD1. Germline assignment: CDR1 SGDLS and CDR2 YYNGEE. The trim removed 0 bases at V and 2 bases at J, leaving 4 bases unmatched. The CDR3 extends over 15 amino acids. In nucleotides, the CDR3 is TGTGCCAGCAGCGTAGCCGAGACAGGGCAAGAGACCCAGTACTTC. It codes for CASSVAETGQETQYF.

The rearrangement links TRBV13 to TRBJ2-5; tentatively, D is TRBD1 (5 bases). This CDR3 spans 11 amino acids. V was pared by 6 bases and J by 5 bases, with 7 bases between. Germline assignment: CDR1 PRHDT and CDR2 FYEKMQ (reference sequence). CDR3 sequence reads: CASSPGETQYF. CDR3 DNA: TGTGCCAGCAGTCCAGGGGAGACCCAGTACTTC.

The CDR3 DNA reads TGTGCCATCAGTGAGTCAGGGCCTAGCGGATTCATAACCTACGAGCAGTACTTC. As protein: CAISESGPSGFITYEQYF. V gene TRBV10-3 combines with J gene TRBJ2-7; 7 bases are a match to TRBD2. V dropped 0 bases and J dropped 2; count of bases not matched to a gene: 13. The CDR3 runs 18 residues. From germline, CDR1 is ENHRY and CDR2 SYGVKD.

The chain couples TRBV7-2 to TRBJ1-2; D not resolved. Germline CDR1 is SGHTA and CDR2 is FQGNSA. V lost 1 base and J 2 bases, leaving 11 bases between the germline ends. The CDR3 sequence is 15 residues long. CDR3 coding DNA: TGTGCCAGCAGCTTAGGTCCAGAAATAAACTATGGCTACACCTTC. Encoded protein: CASSLGPEINYGYTF.

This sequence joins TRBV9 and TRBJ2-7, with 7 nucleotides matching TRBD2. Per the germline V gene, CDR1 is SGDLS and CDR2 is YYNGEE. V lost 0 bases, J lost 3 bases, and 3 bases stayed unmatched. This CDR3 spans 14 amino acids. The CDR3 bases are TGTGCCAGCAGCGTAGACGGGGGGTACTACGAGCAGTACTTC. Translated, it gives CASSVDGGYYEQYF. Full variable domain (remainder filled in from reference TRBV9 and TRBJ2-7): DSGVTQTPKHLITATGQRVTLRCSPRSGDLSVYWYQQSLDQGLQFLIQYYNGEERAKGNILERFSAQQFPDLHSELNLSSLELGDSALYFCASSVDGGYYEQYFGPGTRLTVT.

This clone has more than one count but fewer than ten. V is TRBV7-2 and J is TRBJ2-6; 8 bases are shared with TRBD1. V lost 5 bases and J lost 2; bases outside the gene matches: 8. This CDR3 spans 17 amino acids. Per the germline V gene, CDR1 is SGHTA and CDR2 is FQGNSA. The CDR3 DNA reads TGTGCCAGCAGCACTAGACAGGGGCAAGCTGGGGCCAACGTCCTGACTTTC. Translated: CASSTRQGQAGANVLTF.

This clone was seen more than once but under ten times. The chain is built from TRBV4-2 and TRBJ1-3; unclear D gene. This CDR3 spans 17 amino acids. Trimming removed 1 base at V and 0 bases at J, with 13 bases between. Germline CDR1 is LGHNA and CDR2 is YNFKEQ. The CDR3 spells CASSQVSFRVSGNTIYF. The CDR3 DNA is TGTGCCAGCAGCCAAGTTTCGTTCCGGGTCTCTGGAAACACCATATATTTT.

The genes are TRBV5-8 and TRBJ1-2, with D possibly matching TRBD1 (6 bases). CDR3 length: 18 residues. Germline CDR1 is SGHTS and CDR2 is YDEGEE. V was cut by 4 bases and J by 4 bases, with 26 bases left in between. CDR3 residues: CASSEFITQGTYTYGYTF. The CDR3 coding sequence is TGTGCCAGCAGCGAATTTATTACCCAGGGGACATACACCTATGGCTACACCTTC.

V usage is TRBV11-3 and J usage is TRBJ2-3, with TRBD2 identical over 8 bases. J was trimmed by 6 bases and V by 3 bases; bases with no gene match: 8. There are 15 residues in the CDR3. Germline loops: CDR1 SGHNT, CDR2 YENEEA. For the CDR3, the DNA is TGTGCCAGCAGCTTGGGACTAGTAGCGACCGATACGCAGTATTTT. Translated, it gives CASSLGLVATDTQYF. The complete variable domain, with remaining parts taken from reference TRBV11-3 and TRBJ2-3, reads EAGVVQSPRYKIIEKKQPVAFWCNPISGHNTLYWYLQNLGQGPELLIRYENEEAVDDSQLPKDRFSAERLKGVDSTLKIQPAELGDSAVYLCASSLGLVATDTQYFGPGTRLTVL.

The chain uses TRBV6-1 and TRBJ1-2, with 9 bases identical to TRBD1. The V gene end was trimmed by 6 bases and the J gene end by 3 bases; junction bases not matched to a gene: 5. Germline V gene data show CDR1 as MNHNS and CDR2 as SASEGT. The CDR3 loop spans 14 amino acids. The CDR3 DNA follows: TGTGCCAGCAGGACAGGGGGTCCCTACTATGGCTACACCTTC. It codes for CASRTGGPYYGYTF.

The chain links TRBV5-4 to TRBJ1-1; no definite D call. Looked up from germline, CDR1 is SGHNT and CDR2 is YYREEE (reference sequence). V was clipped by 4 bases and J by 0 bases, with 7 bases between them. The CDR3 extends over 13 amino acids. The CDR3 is CASSPLMNTEAFF. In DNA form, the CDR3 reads TGTGCCAGCAGCCCTCTAATGAACACTGAAGCTTTCTTT.

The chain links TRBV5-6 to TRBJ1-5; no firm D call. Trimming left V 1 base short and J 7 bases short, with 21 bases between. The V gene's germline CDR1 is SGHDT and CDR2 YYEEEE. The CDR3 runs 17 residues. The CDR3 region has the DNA TGTGCCAGCAGCTTGAACGGGCAGGCTCAAGGAGGGCAGCCCCAGCATTTT. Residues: CASSLNGQAQGGQPQHF. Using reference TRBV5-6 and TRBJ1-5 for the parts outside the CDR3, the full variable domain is DAGVTQSPTHLIKTRGQQVTLRCSPKSGHDTVSWYQQALGQGPQFIFQYYEEEERQRGNFPDRFSGHQFPNYSSELNVNALLLGDSALYLCASSLNGQAQGGQPQHFGDGTRLSIL.

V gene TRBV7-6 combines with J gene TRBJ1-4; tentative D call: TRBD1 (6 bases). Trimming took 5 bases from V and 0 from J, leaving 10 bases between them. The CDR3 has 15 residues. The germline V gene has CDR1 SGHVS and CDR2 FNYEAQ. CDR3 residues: CASSAYRATNEKLFF. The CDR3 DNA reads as TGTGCCAGCAGCGCGTACAGGGCAACTAATGAAAAACTGTTTTTT.

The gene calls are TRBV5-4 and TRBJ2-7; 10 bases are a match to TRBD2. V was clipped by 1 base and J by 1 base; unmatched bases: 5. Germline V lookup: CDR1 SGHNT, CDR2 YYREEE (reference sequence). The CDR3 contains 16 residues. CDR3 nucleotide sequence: TGTGCCAGCAGCTTGTCGGCTAGCGGGAGTTCCTACGAGCAGTACTTC. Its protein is CASSLSASGSSYEQYF.